This T cell receptor beta chain was found in a study of PD-1 blockade in classical Hodgkin lymphoma. Time point specified: cycle 4 day 1 (C4D1), after 5 to 7 weeks of nivolumab. Each patient experienced a relapse that followed autologous stem cell transplantation, and brentuximab vedotin exposure varied. Each best response was a complete response, a partial response or progressive disease. Study outcomes and limitations: Relapsed/refractory patients reportedly had lower baseline diversity than newly diagnosed patients. Undefined causes, possibly disease activity or prior therapy, underlie the repertoire differences.

The repertoire was sequenced with immunoSEQ multiplex PCR; TCRdb's copy has only in-frame clones and lacks some. The sample lists about 47,000 clones, over 70% seen once, with roughly a fifth in the top ten. In its sample, this clone was seen once. Its antigen is unidentified. In the same sample, other DNA sequences code for this CDR3. The material was peripheral blood mononuclear cells (PBMCs), obtained before the fourth cycle of nivolumab. This TCR was sampled from a human donor with classical Hodgkin lymphoma.

CDR3 bases: TGTGCCAGCAGCTTACGTCAGGGCTCGGGAAACACCATATATTTT. Encoded protein: CASSLRQGSGNTIYF. The chain couples TRBV7-2 to TRBJ1-3, with TRBD1 as a possible D gene (5 bases). The CDR3 is 15 residues long. The V end lost 2 bases, the J end lost 4 bases, and 12 bases lay between the germline ends. The V gene's germline CDR1 is SGHTA and CDR2 FQGNSA.